The 25 T cell receptor beta chains listed next were all sequenced from one sample in a study of Ad26.COV2.S vaccination and SARS-CoV-2 variants. The table came from immunoSEQ multiplex PCR; TCRdb's copy has only in-frame clones and leaves some out. Of about 350,000 clones in the sample, about 90% were seen once. Material: peripheral blood, obtained after recovery from COVID-19. These receptors all stem from a human donor who had recovered from COVID-19.

The genes are TRBV5-4 and TRBJ2-7; 11 nucleotides agree with TRBD1. This CDR3 spans 15 amino acids. Trimming removed 2 bases from V and 2 bases from J; junction bases left unmatched: 3. Germline V lookup: CDR1 SGHNT, CDR2 YYREEE (reference sequence). CDR3 protein: CASSFRTGGPYEQYF. CDR3 nucleotides: TGTGCCAGCAGCTTTCGGACAGGGGGCCCCTACGAGCAGTACTTC.

The rearrangement links TRBV19 to TRBJ2-3; D may match TRBD1 or TRBD2 (7 bases each). CDR3 length: 14 amino acids. Trimming pared 10 bases from V and 2 bases from J, leaving 16 bases between. Germline V gene data show CDR1 as LNHDA and CDR2 as SQIVND (reference sequence). CDR3 bases: TGTGCCACAGGGGGGGGCCGTCTCACAGATACGCAGTATTTT. This codes for CATGGGRLTDTQYF.

The chain uses TRBV7-3 and TRBJ2-5, with D possibly being TRBD1 (5 bases). This CDR3 contains 15 residues. Looked up from germline, CDR1 is SGHTA and CDR2 is FQGTGA. The V gene lost 1 base and the J gene lost 4 bases, with 13 bases spanning the gap. This CDR3 reads CASSLIGSGSETQYF. For the CDR3, the DNA is TGTGCCAGCAGCTTAATCGGATCAGGGTCAGAGACCCAGTACTTC.

This clone occurred once. The chain couples TRBV5-1 to TRBJ1-1; D ambiguous. V lost 4 bases, J lost 3 bases, and 13 bases lay in between. The CDR3 has 14 amino acids. Germline V gene lookup returns CDR1 SGHRS and CDR2 YFSETQ. CDR3 amino acids: CASSPVDEDTEAFF. In DNA form, the CDR3 reads TGCGCCAGCAGCCCCGTCGACGAGGACACTGAAGCTTTCTTT.

The V call is TRBV19, the J call TRBJ1-4; D not certain. Germline CDR1 reads LNHDA; CDR2 reads SQIVND (reference sequence). Trimming took off 5 bases at V and 0 bases at J, with 13 bases between the two ends. CDR3 length equals 16 residues. The CDR3 loop is CASSLTGFATNEKLFF. CDR3 nucleotides: TGTGCCAGTAGTCTCACCGGATTTGCAACTAATGAAAAACTGTTTTTT.

The chain links TRBV5-1 to TRBJ2-2; no clear D. CDR1 SGHRS and CDR2 YFSETQ come from the germline V gene. Between the trimmed V and J ends, which lost 7 bases and 3 bases, there was a span of 13 bases. This CDR3 spans 14 amino acids. The CDR3 protein is CASANTGHTGELFF. In DNA, the CDR3 is TGCGCCAGCGCGAATACCGGACACACCGGGGAGCTGTTTTTT.

This sequence joins TRBV6-1 and TRBJ1-2, with D tentatively TRBD1 (5 bases). CDR3 length: 12 amino acids. V was pared by 6 bases and J by 0 bases, with 5 bases between. Looked up from germline, CDR1 is MNHNS and CDR2 is SASEGT. The CDR3 DNA is TGTGCCAGCAGGGGGGCTAACTATGGCTACACCTTC. This gives the protein CASRGANYGYTF.

CDR3 protein: CASSTTPGGHNEQFF. The DNA of the CDR3 is TGTGCCAGTAGTACAACCCCAGGGGGCCACAATGAGCAGTTCTTC. The chain employs TRBV19 and TRBJ2-1; 8 bases match TRBD1. J was trimmed by 5 bases and V by 4 bases; bases with no gene match: 7. This CDR3 contains 15 residues. CDR1 and CDR2 from the germline V gene are LNHDA and SQIVND (reference sequence). Combining the CDR3 with reference TRBV19 and TRBJ2-1 gives the whole variable domain DGGITQSPKYLFRKEGQNVTLSCEQNLNHDAMYWYRQDPGQGLRLIYYSQIVNDFQKGDIAEGYSVSREKKESFPLTVTSAQKNPTAFYLCASSTTPGGHNEQFFGPGTRLTVL.

The genes are TRBV5-1 and TRBJ2-5, with D possibly TRBD2 on 5 matching bases. Trimming left V 0 bases short and J 4 bases short, with 10 bases between. From germline, CDR1 is SGHRS and CDR2 YFSETQ. The CDR3 is 14 amino acids. CDR3 loop: CASSLGGRAETQYF. Here the CDR3 DNA reads TGCGCCAGCAGCTTGGGTGGGAGAGCAGAGACCCAGTACTTC.

The rearrangement joins TRBV18 to TRBJ2-5, with unresolved D. Germline-derived CDR1 and CDR2 are KGHSH and LQKENI. The CDR3 runs 13 residues. V lost 2 bases to trimming and J lost 5 bases, with 9 bases between them. The CDR3 DNA reads TGTGCCAGCTCACCATTGGTTGAGGAGACCCAGTACTTC. This translates into CASSPLVEETQYF.

This clone was observed a single time. V usage is TRBV4-2 and J usage is TRBJ1-1; D is uncertain. CDR1 is LGHNA, CDR2 YNFKEQ, per germline. Trimming pared 4 bases from V and 0 bases from J, leaving 12 bases between. This CDR3 contains 15 residues. The DNA of the CDR3 is TGTGCCAGCAGCCGTCGTTCAACCTTGAACACTGAAGCTTTCTTT. Its protein product is CASSRRSTLNTEAFF.

The V and J genes are TRBV21-1 and TRBJ1-1. TRBV21-1 is listed as a pseudogene. The CDR3 covers 16 residues. The chain's CDR3 is CASSKEVSCPWTEAFF. CDR3 nucleotides: TGTGCCAGCAGCAAAGAGGTTAGTTGCCCATGGACTGAAGCTTTCTTT.

This rearrangement joins TRBV9 to TRBJ2-7; D uncertain. V lost 5 bases, J lost 0 bases, and 12 bases lay in between. The CDR3 sequence is 14 residues long. The germline CDR1 and CDR2 sequences are SGDLS and YYNGEE. The CDR3 DNA reads TGTGCCAGCAGTTGGACCGCCAGCTCCTACGAGCAGTACTTC. It yields the protein CASSWTASSYEQYF.

V and J are TRBV10-3 and TRBJ1-2, with a weak D call TRBD1 (6 bases). The CDR3 totals 17 residues. Deletions cut 10 bases from V and 4 bases from J, with 28 bases between. The germline V gene encodes CDR1 ENHRY and CDR2 SYGVKD. CDR3 residues: CATAGLRGSGEGYGYTF. Written as DNA, the CDR3 is TGTGCCACGGCGGGGTTGAGGGGGTCTGGTGAGGGCTATGGCTACACCTTC.

The genes are TRBV6-5 and TRBJ1-2; no clear D gene. Germline assignment: CDR1 MNHEY and CDR2 SVGAGI. The CDR3 has 14 amino acids. The V and J ends lost 9 bases and 5 bases respectively, with 19 bases between them. The CDR3 DNA is TGTGCCAGTAGGGCAGCCTTTATGGGGTATGGCTACACCTTC. Its protein product is CASRAAFMGYGYTF.

The chain combines TRBV10-2 with TRBJ2-5; TRBD2 matches 10 bases. The CDR3 loop spans 18 amino acids. Germline V gene lookup returns CDR1 WSHSY and CDR2 SAAADI. Trimming at V came to 3 bases and at J to 7 bases, leaving 17 bases not matched to a gene. The CDR3 region has the DNA TGCGCCAGCAGTGATGTAGCGGGGGGCAAAAAAGGCCCAGGGACCCAGTACTTC. This sequence encodes CASSDVAGGKKGPGTQYF.

V usage is TRBV7-6 and J usage is TRBJ2-7, with D perhaps given as TRBD1 or TRBD2 (5 bases each). V lost 1 base and J lost 0, with 16 bases in between. This CDR3 has 17 residues. Germline V gives CDR1 SGHVS, CDR2 FNYEAQ. The DNA of the CDR3 is TGTGCCAGCAGCTTAGAGGGGACCAGGTTCCTCTCCTACGAGCAGTACTTC. This gives the protein CASSLEGTRFLSYEQYF.

The chain carries TRBV5-8 and TRBJ1-3, with D possibly TRBD1 on 6 matching bases. This CDR3 has 15 residues. Trimming stripped 1 base from V and 0 bases from J, with 8 bases between. Germline CDR1 is SGHTS and CDR2 is YDEGEE. Here the CDR3 reads CASSLRGNSGNTIYF. CDR3 nucleotide sequence: TGTGCCAGCAGCTTGAGGGGGAACTCTGGAAACACCATATATTTT.

A few counts support this clone. This chain joins TRBV3-1 (or the pseudogene TRBV3-2) and TRBJ1-1, with D hard to call. From germline, CDR1 is LGHDT and CDR2 YNNKEL (reference sequence). This CDR3 has 16 amino acids. The V gene lost 4 bases and the J gene lost 0 bases, with 15 bases spanning the gap. The CDR3 is CASSLLLGQMNTEAFF. Written as DNA, the CDR3 is TGTGCCAGCAGCCTTCTCCTTGGGCAGATGAACACTGAAGCTTTCTTT.

V is TRBV2 and J is TRBJ2-5; 14 bases align to TRBD2. The V and J ends lost 5 bases and 0 bases, in that order; junction bases with no gene match: 11. Germline CDR1 reads SNHLY; CDR2 reads FYNNEI. The length of the CDR3 is 19 residues. CDR3 bases: TGTGCCAGCAGTCCTTGGTGGACTAGCGGGGGGACCCACCAAGAGACCCAGTACTTC. Encoded protein: CASSPWWTSGGTHQETQYF. Combining the CDR3 with reference TRBV2 and TRBJ2-5 gives the whole variable domain EPEVTQTPSHQVTQMGQEVILRCVPISNHLYFYWYRQILGQKVEFLVSFYNNEISEKSEIFDDQFSVERPDGSNFTLKIRSTKLEDSAMYFCASSPWWTSGGTHQETQYFGPGTRLLVL.

V is TRBV28 and J is TRBJ2-7, with a weak D call TRBD2 (6 bases). The V gene lost 2 bases and the J gene lost 4 bases, with 18 bases spanning the gap. The CDR3 consists of 16 residues. Germline lookup yields CDR1 MDHEN and CDR2 SYDVKM. CDR3 amino acids: CASSLAVPTSTYEQYF. The CDR3 nucleotides are TGTGCCAGCAGTTTAGCGGTCCCGACTAGTACTTACGAGCAGTACTTC.

This chain connects TRBV9 to TRBJ2-3; 8 nucleotides align to TRBD2. V was clipped by 3 bases and J by 6 bases; unmatched bases: 12. CDR3 length equals 16 residues. Germline V lookup: CDR1 SGDLS, CDR2 YYNGEE. The chain's CDR3 is CASSEQRGTSTDTQYF. The CDR3 DNA follows: TGTGCCAGCAGCGAGCAGCGGGGGACCTCTACGGATACGCAGTATTTT.

V and J are TRBV11-2 and TRBJ2-5, with 10 nucleotides matching TRBD1. The CDR3 has 17 residues. Germline V lookup: CDR1 SGHAT, CDR2 FQNNGV. V dropped 1 base and J dropped 1; count of bases not matched to a gene: 6. CDR3 DNA sequence: TGTGCCAGCAGCTTAGTAAGACAGGGGGCATTCCAAGAGACCCAGTACTTC. Encoded protein: CASSLVRQGAFQETQYF.

The rearrangement joins TRBV15 to TRBJ2-5; TRBD2 agrees at 13 bases. The CDR3 runs 20 residues. Looked up from germline, CDR1 is LNHNV and CDR2 is YYDKDF (reference sequence). V lost 1 base and J lost 3; bases outside the gene matches: 14. The CDR3 region is CATSRGYTGLAGDEEETQYF. The CDR3 DNA is TGTGCCACCAGCAGAGGATACACCGGACTAGCGGGGGACGAAGAAGAGACCCAGTACTTC.

The rearrangement uses TRBV6-5 and TRBJ2-7, with no clear D. Germline V gives CDR1 MNHEY, CDR2 SVGAGI. V was cut by 2 bases and J by 0 bases, with 8 bases left in between. The CDR3 covers 14 residues. CDR3 residues: CASSYQVSSYEQYF. Here the CDR3 DNA reads TGTGCCAGCAGTTACCAGGTTAGCTCCTACGAGCAGTACTTC.